This TCR beta chain was identified in a study of OX40 agonist ivuxolimab in advanced cancers. General study points: Blood T cells, both CD4+ and CD8+, expanded clonally by week 6 at 0.1 to 3.0 mg/kg. Partial responders at 0.1-3.0 mg/kg had among the lowest clonal expansion. Antigen specificity was not determined for the expanded peripheral T cells.

Germline V gene lookup returns CDR1 WNHNN and CDR2 SYGVQD (reference sequence). The CDR3 is made up of 17 amino acids. J was trimmed by 4 bases and V by 0 bases; bases with no gene match: 11. Note on this clone: Its antigen is unidentified.

Profiling relied on immunoSEQ multiplex PCR, and the TCRdb table lists in-frame clones only, not all of them. The data show some 60,000 clones, with over 70% seen just once and approximately 2% held by the top ten. This chain connects TRBV10-1 to TRBJ2-5; 7 nucleotides match TRBD2. Sample: CD4+ or CD8+ T cells sorted from blood, taken in a trial of the OX40 agonist ivuxolimab. This clonotype was obtained from an adult with an advanced solid tumor such as melanoma, head and neck, liver or kidney cancer. CDR3 nucleotides: TGCGCCAGCAGTGAGTCGGGCGGGAGCGAGCTTTTAGAGACCCAGTACTTC. This translates into CASSESGGSELLETQYF.